This T cell receptor beta chain originates from a study of T cells in Graves' hyperthyroidism and ophthalmopathy. Looking at the study overall: Peripheral blood was drawn at first diagnosis, prior to all treatment.

V lost 6 bases and J lost 1, with 12 bases in between. The CDR3 has 14 amino acids. Germline V gene lookup returns CDR1 MNHEY and CDR2 SVGAGI. There are a few counts of this clonotype. Patients were excluded for uncontrolled infection, other autoimmune disease, pregnancy or lactation. Each diagnosis drew on symptoms, thyroxine, TRAb, thyroid ultrasound and orbital computed tomography findings. RNA transcripts gave rise to amplified TCR beta CDR3 regions. HTBI primers were the set used in a first-round RT-PCR of the TCR CDR3. TCRdb re-derived calls from the multiplex PCR reads in MiXCR, one entry per CDR3 protein. The sample records under 300,000 distinct CDR3 sequences, approximately 26% being singletons.

The receptor was isolated from a man aged 35 to 55 with Graves' hyperthyroidism that later progressed to Graves' ophthalmopathy. Input material: blood. J is TRBJ2-5 and V is TRBV6-5; no clear D gene. As DNA, the CDR3 is TGTGCCAGCAGCTATGGGGAAATCCAAGAGACCCAGTACTTC. This codes for CASSYGEIQETQYF.